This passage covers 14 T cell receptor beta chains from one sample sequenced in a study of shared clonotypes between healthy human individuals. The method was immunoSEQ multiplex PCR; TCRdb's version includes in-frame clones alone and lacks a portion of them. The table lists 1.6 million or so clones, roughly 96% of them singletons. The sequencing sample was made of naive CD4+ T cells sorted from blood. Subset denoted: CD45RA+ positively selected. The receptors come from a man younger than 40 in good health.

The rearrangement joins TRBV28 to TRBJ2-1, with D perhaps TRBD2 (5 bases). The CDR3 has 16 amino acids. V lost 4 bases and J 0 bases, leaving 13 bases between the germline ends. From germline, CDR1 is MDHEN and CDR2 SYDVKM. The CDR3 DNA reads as TGTGCCAGCAGTTCGAGCGGAGCTCACTCCTACAATGAGCAGTTCTTC. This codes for CASSSSGAHSYNEQFF.

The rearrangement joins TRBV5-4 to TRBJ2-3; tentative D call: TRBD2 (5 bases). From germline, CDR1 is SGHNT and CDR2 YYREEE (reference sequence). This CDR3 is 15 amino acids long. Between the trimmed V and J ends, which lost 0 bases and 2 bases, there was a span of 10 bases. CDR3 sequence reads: CASSLAPSTTDTQYF. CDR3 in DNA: TGTGCCAGCAGCTTGGCTCCTAGCACCACAGATACGCAGTATTTT. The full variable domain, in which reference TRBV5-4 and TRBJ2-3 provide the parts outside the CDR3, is ETGVTQSPTHLIKTRGQQVTLRCSSQSGHNTVSWYQQALGQGPQFIFQYYREEENGRGNFPPRFSGLQFPNYSSELNVNALELDDSALYLCASSLAPSTTDTQYFGPGTRLTVL.

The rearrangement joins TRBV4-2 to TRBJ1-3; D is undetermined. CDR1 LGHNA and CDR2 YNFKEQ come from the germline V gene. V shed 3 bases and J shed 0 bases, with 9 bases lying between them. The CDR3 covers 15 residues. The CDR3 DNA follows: TGTGCCAGCAGCCAGGGTGGGCTCTCTGGAAACACCATATATTTT. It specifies CASSQGGLSGNTIYF.

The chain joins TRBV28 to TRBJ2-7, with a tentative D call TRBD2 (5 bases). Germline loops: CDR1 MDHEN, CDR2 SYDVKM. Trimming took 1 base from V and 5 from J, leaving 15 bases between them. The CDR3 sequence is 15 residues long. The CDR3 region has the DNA TGTGCCAGCAGTTTATCTGGCGGGCCTAAGGACGAGCAGTACTTC. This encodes CASSLSGGPKDEQYF.

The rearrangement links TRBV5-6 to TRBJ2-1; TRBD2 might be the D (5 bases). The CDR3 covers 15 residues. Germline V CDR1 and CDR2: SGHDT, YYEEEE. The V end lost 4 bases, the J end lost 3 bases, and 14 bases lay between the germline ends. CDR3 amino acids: CASSLRRTGYNEQFF. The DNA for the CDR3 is TGTGCCAGCAGCCTTCGCCGGACTGGCTACAATGAGCAGTTCTTC.

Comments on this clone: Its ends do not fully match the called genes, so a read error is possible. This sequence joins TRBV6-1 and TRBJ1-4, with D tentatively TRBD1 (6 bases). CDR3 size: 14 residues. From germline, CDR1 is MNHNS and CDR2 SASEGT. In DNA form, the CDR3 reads TGTGCCAGCAGTGAAGACAGGGTAAATGTAAAACTGTTTTTT. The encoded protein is CASSEDRVNVKLFF.

The CDR3 protein is CASPSQGTGEGTEAFF. The DNA of the CDR3 is TGTGCCAGCCCTAGCCAAGGGACAGGGGAGGGGACTGAAGCTTTCTTT. The rearrangement links TRBV28 to TRBJ1-1; 10 bases line up with TRBD1. This CDR3 has 16 residues. Trimming cost V 8 bases and J 5 bases; bases outside gene matches: 14. Germline lookup yields CDR1 MDHEN and CDR2 SYDVKM. The variable domain in full, with the rest retrieved from reference TRBV28 and TRBJ1-1, is DVKVTQSSRYLVKRTGEKVFLECVQDMDHENMFWYRQDPGLGLRLIYFSYDVKMKEKGDIPEGYSVSREKKERFSLILESASTNQTSMYLCASPSQGTGEGTEAFFGQGTRLTVV.

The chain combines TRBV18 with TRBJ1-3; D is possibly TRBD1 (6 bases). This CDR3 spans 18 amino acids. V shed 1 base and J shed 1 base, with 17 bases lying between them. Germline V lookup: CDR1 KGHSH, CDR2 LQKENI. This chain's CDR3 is CASSPRDRTGTSGNTIYF. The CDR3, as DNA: TGTGCCAGCTCACCACGGGACCGAACCGGGACATCTGGAAACACCATATATTTT.

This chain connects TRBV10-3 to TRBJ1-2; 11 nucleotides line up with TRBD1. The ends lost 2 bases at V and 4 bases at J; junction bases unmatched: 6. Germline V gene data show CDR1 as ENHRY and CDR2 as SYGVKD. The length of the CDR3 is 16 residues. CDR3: CAISEGQGAYSYGYTF. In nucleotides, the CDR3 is TGTGCCATCAGTGAGGGACAGGGGGCTTACTCCTATGGCTACACCTTC.

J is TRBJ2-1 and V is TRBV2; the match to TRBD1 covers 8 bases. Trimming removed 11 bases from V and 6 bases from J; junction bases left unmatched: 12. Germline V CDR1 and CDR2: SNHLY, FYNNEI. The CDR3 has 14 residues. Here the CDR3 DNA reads TGTGCCCGAAAGTCCGGGACAGGAGGCAATGAGCAGTTCTTC. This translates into CARKSGTGGNEQFF. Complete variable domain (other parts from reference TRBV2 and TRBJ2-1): EPEVTQTPSHQVTQMGQEVILRCVPISNHLYFYWYRQILGQKVEFLVSFYNNEISEKSEIFDDQFSVERPDGSNFTLKIRSTKLEDSAMYFCARKSGTGGNEQFFGPGTRLTVL.

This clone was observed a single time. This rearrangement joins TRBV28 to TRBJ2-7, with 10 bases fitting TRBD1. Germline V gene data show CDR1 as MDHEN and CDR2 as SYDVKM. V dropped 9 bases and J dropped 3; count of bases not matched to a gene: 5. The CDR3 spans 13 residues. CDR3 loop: CASERTGGYEQYF. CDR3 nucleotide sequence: TGTGCCAGTGAAAGGACAGGGGGCTACGAGCAGTACTTC.

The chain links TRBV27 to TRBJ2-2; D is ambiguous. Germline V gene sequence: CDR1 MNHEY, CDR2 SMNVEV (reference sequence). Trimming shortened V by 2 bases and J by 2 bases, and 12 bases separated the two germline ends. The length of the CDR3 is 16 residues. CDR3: CASSLRPGFNTGELFF. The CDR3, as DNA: TGTGCCAGCAGTTTACGTCCAGGATTTAACACCGGGGAGCTGTTTTTT.

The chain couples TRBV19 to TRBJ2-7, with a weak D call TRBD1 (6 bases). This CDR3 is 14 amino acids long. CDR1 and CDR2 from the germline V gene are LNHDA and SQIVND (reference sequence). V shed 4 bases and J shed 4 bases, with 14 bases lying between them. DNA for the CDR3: TGTGCCAGTAGTACTACAGGGACGGTGTACGAGCAGTACTTC. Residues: CASSTTGTVYEQYF.

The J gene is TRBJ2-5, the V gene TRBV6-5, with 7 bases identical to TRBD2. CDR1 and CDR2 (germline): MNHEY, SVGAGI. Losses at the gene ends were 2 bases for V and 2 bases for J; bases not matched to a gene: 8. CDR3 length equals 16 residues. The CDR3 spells CASSYGLAVQQETQYF. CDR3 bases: TGTGCCAGCAGTTACGGGCTAGCGGTACAACAAGAGACCCAGTACTTC.